This entry concerns a single TCR beta chain. This sample was included in a study of blood T cell repertoires in COVID-19. Across the whole study: Spain, Italy and the United States supplied samples that represented acute and convalescent COVID-19. The analysed material was cDNA or gDNA that came from T cells, B-cell-depleted T cells, or PBMCs.

V was trimmed by 5 bases and J by 8 bases, leaving 12 bases between them. The CDR3 is 12 residues long. CDR1 and CDR2 (germline): SGHVS, FNYEAQ. As processed by the authors: Nucleated cell number was recorded as an estimate derived from reference gene primer amplification. Some clones are missing from TCRdb's copy, which holds only in-frame ones; the method was immunoSEQ multiplex PCR. Clone size and V and J calls were adopted from that table, with D and trimming inferred from the DNA. In the table there are approximately 200,000 clones, roughly 80% of which are singletons. The rearrangement uses TRBV7-6 and TRBJ1-2; D remains unclear. The sequenced sample consisted of peripheral blood. This sequence was found in a woman in her fifties or sixties with acute or convalescent COVID-19. The chain's CDR3 is CASSTNAGGYTF. The CDR3, as DNA: TGTGCCAGCAGCACCAATGCGGGAGGCTACACCTTC.